Presented here are 6 T cell receptor beta chains from one specimen sequenced in a study of T-cell reconstitution after alpha-beta-depleted transplantation in children. The library targeted TCRbeta and was prepared with unique molecular identifiers. From the PCR reads, TCRdb called clonotypes with MiXCR, one entry per CDR3 protein. Of more than 200,000 distinct CDR3 sequences listed, 7% to 9% are singletons. This specimen was PBMCs, mostly from graft donor cells, taken 360 days after TCRalphabeta/CD19-depleted stem cell transplant. These receptors came from a male patient aged 2 to 10 who had a stem cell transplant for acute myeloid leukemia, so the T cells may come from the graft donor.

This clonotype was seen a handful of times. This chain uses TRBV20-1 with TRBJ1-6; D gene ambiguous. Germline loops: CDR1 DFQATT, CDR2 SNEGSKA (reference sequence). V lost 4 bases and J lost 6, with 13 bases in between. The length of the CDR3 is 14 residues. The CDR3 DNA sequence: TGCAGTGCTACAGGACGGAGATTTAATTCACCCCTCCACTTT. This gives the protein CSATGRRFNSPLHF.

At least ten counts were recorded for this clonotype. This chain joins TRBV9 and TRBJ2-1; 10 positions match TRBD2. CDR1 is SGDLS and CDR2 is YYNGEE in the germline V gene. The junction had 3 bases not matched to a gene; V was cut back by 0 bases and J by 6 bases. This CDR3 spans 15 amino acids. The CDR3 sequence is CASSVVPSGGNEQFF. The CDR3 DNA follows: TGTGCCAGCAGCGTAGTCCCTAGCGGGGGCAATGAGCAGTTCTTC. Supplemented by reference TRBV9 and TRBJ2-1, the full variable domain reads DSGVTQTPKHLITATGQRVTLRCSPRSGDLSVYWYQQSLDQGLQFLIQYYNGEERAKGNILERFSAQQFPDLHSELNLSSLELGDSALYFCASSVVPSGGNEQFFGPGTRLTVL.

In its sample, this clonotype was seen a few times. The gene calls are TRBV29-1 and TRBJ2-7; D might be TRBD1 (6 bases). CDR3 size: 12 residues. V lost 5 bases and J 2 bases, leaving 10 bases between the germline ends. Germline values: CDR1 SQVTM, CDR2 ANQGSEA. CDR3 amino acids: CSVQTGTYEQYF. DNA for the CDR3: TGCAGCGTTCAGACAGGAACCTACGAGCAGTACTTC.

The chain joins TRBV4-3 to TRBJ2-3; D not certain. Trimming stripped 0 bases from V and 10 bases from J, with 11 bases between. The CDR3 contains 13 residues. Germline assignment: CDR1 LGHNA and CDR2 YSLEER. CDR3 sequence: CASSQEPRIAQYF. CDR3 nucleotide sequence: TGCGCCAGCAGCCAAGAGCCCCGTATTGCGCAGTATTTT.

The CDR3 is CASSQRWADEQYV. For the CDR3, the DNA is TGTGCCAGCAGCCAAAGGTGGGCAGACGAGCAGTACGTC. The chain links TRBV12-3 or TRBV12-4 to TRBJ2-7; D gene unclear. CDR3 size: 13 residues. The V end was cut by 6 bases, the J end by 5 bases, with 14 bases between.

The chain has TRBV15 and TRBJ1-4, with 9 bases lining up with TRBD1. The length of the CDR3 is 16 residues. Germline V gene data show CDR1 as LNHNV and CDR2 as YYDKDF (reference sequence). Trimming took 0 bases from V and 6 from J; bases not matched to a gene: 5. The CDR3 nucleotides read TGTGCCACCAGCAGAGATCCGGGACAGGGCGATGAAAAACTGTTTTTT. Protein: CATSRDPGQGDEKLFF.